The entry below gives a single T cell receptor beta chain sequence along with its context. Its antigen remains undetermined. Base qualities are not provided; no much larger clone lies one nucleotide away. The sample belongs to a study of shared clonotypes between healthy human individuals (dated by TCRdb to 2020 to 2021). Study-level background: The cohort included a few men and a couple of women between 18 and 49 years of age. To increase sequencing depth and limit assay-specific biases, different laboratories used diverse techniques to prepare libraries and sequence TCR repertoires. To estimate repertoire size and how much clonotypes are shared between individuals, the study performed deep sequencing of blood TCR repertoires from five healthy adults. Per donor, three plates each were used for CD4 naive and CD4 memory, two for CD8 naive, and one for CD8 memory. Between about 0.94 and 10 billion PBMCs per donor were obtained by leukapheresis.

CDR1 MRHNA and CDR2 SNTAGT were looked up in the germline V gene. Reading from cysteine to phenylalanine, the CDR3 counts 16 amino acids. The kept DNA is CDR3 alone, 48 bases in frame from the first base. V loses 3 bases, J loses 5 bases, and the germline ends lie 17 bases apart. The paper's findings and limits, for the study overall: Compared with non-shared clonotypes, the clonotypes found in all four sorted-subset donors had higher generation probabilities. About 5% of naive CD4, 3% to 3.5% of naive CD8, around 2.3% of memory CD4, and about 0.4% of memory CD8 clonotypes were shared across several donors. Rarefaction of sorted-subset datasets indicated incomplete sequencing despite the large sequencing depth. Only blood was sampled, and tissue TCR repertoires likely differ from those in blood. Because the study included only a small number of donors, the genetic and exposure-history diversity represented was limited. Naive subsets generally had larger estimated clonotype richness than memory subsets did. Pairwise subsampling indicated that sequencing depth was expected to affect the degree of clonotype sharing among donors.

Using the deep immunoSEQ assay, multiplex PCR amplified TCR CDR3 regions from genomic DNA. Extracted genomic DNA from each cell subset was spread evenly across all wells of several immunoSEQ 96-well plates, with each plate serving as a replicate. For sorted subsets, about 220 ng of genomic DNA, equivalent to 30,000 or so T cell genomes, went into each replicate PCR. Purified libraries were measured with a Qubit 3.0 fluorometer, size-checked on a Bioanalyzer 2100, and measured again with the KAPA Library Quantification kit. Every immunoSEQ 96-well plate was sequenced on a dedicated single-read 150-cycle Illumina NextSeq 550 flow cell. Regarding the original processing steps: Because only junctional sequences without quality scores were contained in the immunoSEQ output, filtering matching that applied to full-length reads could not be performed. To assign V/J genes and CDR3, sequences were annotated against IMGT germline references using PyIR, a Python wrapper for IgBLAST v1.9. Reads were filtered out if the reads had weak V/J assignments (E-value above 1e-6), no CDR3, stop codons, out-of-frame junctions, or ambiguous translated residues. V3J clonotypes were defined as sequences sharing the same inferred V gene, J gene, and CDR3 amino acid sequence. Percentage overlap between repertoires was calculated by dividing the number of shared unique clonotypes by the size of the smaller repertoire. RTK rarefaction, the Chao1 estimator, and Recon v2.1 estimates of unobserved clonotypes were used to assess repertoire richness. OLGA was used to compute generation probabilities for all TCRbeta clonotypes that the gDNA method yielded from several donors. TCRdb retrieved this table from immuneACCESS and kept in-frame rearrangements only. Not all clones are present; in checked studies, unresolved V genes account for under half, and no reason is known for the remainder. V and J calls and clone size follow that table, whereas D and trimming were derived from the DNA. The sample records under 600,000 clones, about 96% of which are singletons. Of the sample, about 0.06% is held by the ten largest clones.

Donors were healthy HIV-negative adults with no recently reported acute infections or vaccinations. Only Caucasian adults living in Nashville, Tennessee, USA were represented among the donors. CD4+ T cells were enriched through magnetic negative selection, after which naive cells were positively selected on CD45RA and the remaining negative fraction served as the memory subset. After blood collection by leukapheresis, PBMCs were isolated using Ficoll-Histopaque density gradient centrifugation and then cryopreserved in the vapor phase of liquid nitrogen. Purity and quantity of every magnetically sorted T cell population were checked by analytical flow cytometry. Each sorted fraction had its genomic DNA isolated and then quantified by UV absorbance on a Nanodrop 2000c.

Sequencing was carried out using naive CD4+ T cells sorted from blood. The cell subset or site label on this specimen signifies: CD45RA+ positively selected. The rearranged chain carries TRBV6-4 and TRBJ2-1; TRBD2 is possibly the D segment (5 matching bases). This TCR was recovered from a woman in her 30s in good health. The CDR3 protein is CASSEYAGKYHNEQFF. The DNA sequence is TGTGCCAGCAGTGAGTACGCCGGGAAGTATCACAATGAGCAGTTCTTC.